The present T cell receptor (beta chain) was sequenced within a study of vaccination and CD4 T cells after COVID-19 (dated by TCRdb to 2022 to 2024). Regarding the research as a whole: In the convalescent cohort there were six males and four females, among whom were two Hispanic individuals, seven Caucasians, two Asians and one multiracial person. Two doses of either the Pfizer-BioNTech BNT162b2 vaccine (n=8) or the Moderna mRNA-1273 vaccine (n=2) were administered to participants. Post-COVID blood samples from convalescent patients were collected a median of roughly 100 days after diagnosis, with a range of roughly 30 to 161 days. Post-vaccine blood samples were taken a median of 72 days after the second vaccine dose, with a range of roughly 13 to 250 days. Culture stimuli were overlapping spike peptide pools from SARS-CoV-2 and from the common cold coronaviruses HCoV-NL63, HCoV-OC43 and HCoV-229E. Control cultures received a CEFX viral epitope pool as the positive control, an HIV-1 Nef peptide pool as the negative control, or no peptide. In over 8 COVID-19 convalescent patients and 4 infection-naive healthy vaccine recipients, researchers compared the spike-specific CD4+ TCR repertoire from before mRNA vaccination with the repertoire from after. Memory CD4+ T cell crossreactivity between SARS-CoV-2 and common cold coronavirus spike proteins was assessed at the TCR clonotype level in an earlier paper using these donors. General conclusions and limits of the study: In convalescent patients, a median around 90% of post-vaccine SARS-CoV-2-reactive clones were detected only after vaccination, suggesting vaccine-specific priming. The study included relatively few convalescent patients and did not analyze early timepoints after natural infection. In convalescent patients, nearly all vaccine-specific clones (304 of 307) were found to be mono-reactive for SARS-CoV-2 spike rather than cross-reactive with common cold coronaviruses. The median number of SARS-CoV-2-reactive clonotypes rose from 21 after infection to roughly 38 after vaccination, but the change was not significant.

Of note for this clonotype: The specificity of this receptor is unknown. No much larger clone exists at a distance of one base, and base qualities are not known.

The CDR3 measures 16 amino acids from cysteine to phenylalanine. Solely the CDR3 DNA is kept, with 48 bases framed from the first base. V is pared back by 4 bases and J by 0 bases, with 14 bases lying between the germline termini. Looking up the germline V gene yields CDR1 SGDLS and CDR2 YYNGEE. The library was generated by PCR. TCR sequencing of DNA from cultured CD4+ T cells used the Oncomine TCR Beta short-read assay at the Johns Hopkins FTIC core. Genomic DNA was extracted from the cultured CD4+ T cells with the QIAamp micro DNA kit. The Oncomine TCR Beta libraries from cultured CD4+ T cells were pooled using unique dual indexes and then sequenced on an Illumina iSeq 100. The source study handled its data this way. Non-productive sequences were removed, and CDR3s not starting with C, not ending with F or W, or shorter than 7 amino acids were discarded. Antigen-specific clonotypes were identified using the MANAFEST web application through comparison of peptide-stimulated wells with reference and other culture wells. For a clone to be called positive, the clone needed an FDR below 0.05, an odds ratio above 5, and a productive frequency above 0.1% in at least two of three replicate wells. Cross-reactive clonotypes were defined as significantly expanded in both SARS-CoV-2 spike wells and at least one common cold coronavirus spike condition. CDR3 homology was assessed with Levenshtein distances (stringdist) and unrooted phylogenetic trees (ape) in R version 3.6.1. TCRdb passed the public sequencing reads through fastp at Q25 and MiXCR, retaining productive beta sequences. Every entry covers one CDR3 protein and lists the most common genes and DNA from its rows. The V and J calls were not made by the authors but by TCRdb's processing. The sample table lists approximately 7,000 distinct CDR3 sequences, around half of them with a count of one. The top ten clonotypes cover under 20% of the sample.

The sample's treatment or condition label, decoded: approximately nine-day PBMC culture with coronavirus spike peptide pools or control peptides (ViraFEST assay). CD4+ T cells from unexposed donors were collected before the COVID-19 pandemic (2011-2018). The study used the ViraFEST assay, which expanded antigen-specific T cells with peptide pools and then identified expanded clonotypes by TCR sequencing. PBMCs were cultured at 1.5 million to 2 million per well in IMDM supplemented with 5% human AB serum and 8.5 to 10 IU/ml IL-2, with about 10 ug/ml peptide pools added. On days 3 and 7, half of the culture medium was replaced with fresh IL-2-containing medium. CD4+ T cells were isolated after roughly 9 days of culture through negative selection using the EasySep CD4+ T cell isolation kit. As far as cell numbers permitted, CD4+ T cells from unexposed donors were tested for reactivity against SARS-CoV-2 S and N as well as four spike pools from common cold coronaviruses. Ficoll-Paque Plus gradient centrifugation was used to isolate PBMCs from whole blood, and the isolated PBMCs were then either used fresh or cryopreserved at -140C. Each culture condition was generally run in triplicate wells. The leukapheresis product for the unexposed donors was obtained through commercial purchase.

This sequence originates from a human donor in good health. The rearranged segments are TRBV9 and TRBJ1-5, and possibly TRBD1, on 5 matching bases. Source material: CD4+ T cells from blood, cultured in vitro. The DNA sequence is TGTGCCAGCAGCCAAGGGGCCGGGACTAGCAATCAGCCCCAGCATTTT. Its protein is CASSQGAGTSNQPQHF.